Listed below are T cell receptor beta chains from one sample, sequenced in a study of shared clonotypes between healthy human individuals. Measured with immunoSEQ multiplex PCR; TCRdb has only the in-frame clones, and not every one. The sample gives about 2.2 million clones, approximately 92% of which show up once; approximately 1.6% is in the top ten. Sequenced sample: naive CD8+ T cells from PBMCs. All receptors come from a man between 18 and 35 years old in good health. Some clones in this sample may be carry-over from other donors' samples. Both conserved end residues are part of each CDR3. D genes are given only for firm matches. The size of a clone is reported for some rows only, either as once, few or many, or as a class for expanded clones.

abundance,d_gene,j_gene,v_gene,CDR3nt,CDR3aa
.,.,TRBJ2-7,TRBV5-4,TGTGCCAGCAGCTTAGAGAGCGCGCAGATCTACGAGCAGTACTTC,CASSLESAQIYEQYF
.,.,TRBJ2-3,TRBV4-1,TGCGCCAGCAGCCAAGTACGAAGGGACCGCACAGATACGCAGTATTTT,CASSQVRRDRTDTQYF
.,.,TRBJ2-2,TRBV5-4,TGTGCCAGCAGCCCCGAGCCAACGAACACCGGGGAGCTGTTTTTT,CASSPEPTNTGELFF
.,TRBD2,TRBJ2-7,TRBV11-2,TGTGCCAGCAGCTTTTCTAGCGGTTCCTACGAGCAGTACTTC,CASSFSSGSYEQYF
.,.,TRBJ1-1,TRBV27,TGTGCCAGCAGTCCCTTGTCTCCTTCCCCTCCTGAAGCTTTCTTT,CASSPLSPSPPEAFF
.,.,TRBJ2-3,TRBV13,TGTGCCAGCAACCACCGTTCGGATCTGGGCACAGATACGCAGTATTTT,CASNHRSDLGTDTQYF
.,TRBD1,TRBJ1-1,TRBV4-1,TGCGCCAGCAGCCAAGCGGTGCGTACAGGGGTTGATTTTGATGGCACTGAAGCTTTCTTT,CASSQAVRTGVDFDGTEAFF
.,TRBD1,TRBJ2-1,TRBV15,TGTGCCACCAGCGACCGGGACAGCTACAATGAGCAGTTCTTC,CATSDRDSYNEQFF
.,.,TRBJ2-1,TRBV19,TGTGCCAGTAGTCCGCCGTCGTTCGAGCAGTTCTTC,CASSPPSFEQFF
.,TRBD2,TRBJ2-1,TRBV19,TGTGCCAGTAGTTCGGGACTAGCGGGATCGGCCTCCTACAATGAGCAGTTCTTC,CASSSGLAGSASYNEQFF
.,.,TRBJ2-2,TRBV5-1,TGCGCCAGCAGCGCTGAAATTTCACAGAACACCGGGGAGCTGTTTTTT,CASSAEISQNTGELFF
once,.,TRBJ2-5,TRBV7-9,TGTGCCAGCATCCTCCCAGGGTTCGGACAAGAGACCCAGTACTTC,CASILPGFGQETQYF
.,.,TRBJ2-1,TRBV2,TGTGCCAGCACGGACAACAACAATGAGCAGTTCTTC,CASTDNNNEQFF
.,.,TRBJ1-1,TRBV6-5,TGTGCCAGCATTCCAGACAGGAACACTGAAGCTTTCTTT,CASIPDRNTEAFF
.,.,TRBJ1-2,TRBV6-5,TGTGCCAGCAGTTACTCGGAGGGTGGGGGCTACACCTTC,CASSYSEGGGYTF
.,.,TRBJ1-2,TRBV11-2,TGTGCCAGCAGCTTAGATCCCCAGGGGAGCTATGGCTACACCTTC,CASSLDPQGSYGYTF
.,TRBD1,TRBJ1-5,TRBV19,TGTGCCACCGACTCCGGGACAGGAGGCGACTATAGCAATCAGCCCCAGCATTTT,CATDSGTGGDYSNQPQHF
.,.,TRBJ2-1,TRBV19,TGTGCCAGTAGTATACAGGGGGGGAATGAGCAGTTCTTC,CASSIQGGNEQFF
.,.,TRBJ1-1,TRBV29-1,TGCAGCGTTGAAAAGGGCAGGGGTAGGAACACTGAAGCTTTCTTT,CSVEKGRGRNTEAFF
.,.,TRBJ1-5,TRBV10-3,TGTGCCATCAGTAGCAGTAGCAATCAGCCCCAGCATTTT,CAISSSSNQPQHF
.,.,TRBJ2-1,TRBV28,TGTGCCAGCAATGGGGACAACTCCTACAATGAGCAGTTCTTC,CASNGDNSYNEQFF
.,.,TRBJ1-1,TRBV28,TGTGCCAGCGTCCCGGGGGGTAACACTGAAGCTTTCTTT,CASVPGGNTEAFF
.,.,TRBJ1-2,TRBV29-1,TGCAGCGTACTCAGTGGTATAGGGATGTTAAGTGGCTACACCTTC,CSVLSGIGMLSGYTF
.,.,TRBJ2-3,TRBV9,TGTGCCAGCAGCGTAGCAGGAACGGGGGATACGCAGTATTTT,CASSVAGTGDTQYF
.,.,TRBJ2-2,TRBV27,TGTGCCAGCAGTTTCCAGGGTTCTGGGGAGCTGTTTTTT,CASSFQGSGELFF
.,TRBD2,TRBJ2-1,TRBV11-2,TGTGCCAGCAGCCCCTCGGGACTAGCGTTTGATGAGCAGTTCTTC,CASSPSGLAFDEQFF
.,.,TRBJ1-2,TRBV29-1,TGCAGCGCGATCCGGGAGTCTCGGGGCTACACCTTC,CSAIRESRGYTF
.,TRBD1,TRBJ2-7,TRBV2,TGTGCCAGCAGTGAAATGGACAGGGATCACGAGCAGTACTTC,CASSEMDRDHEQYF
.,.,TRBJ2-3,TRBV4-3,TGCGCCAGCAGCCAAGATTGGGTCCTTAGCACAGATACGCAGTATTTT,CASSQDWVLSTDTQYF
.,TRBD2,TRBJ2-7,TRBV6-1,TGTGCCAGCAGTGAAGGGACTAGCTACGAGCAGTACTTC,CASSEGTSYEQYF
.,.,TRBJ1-1,TRBV28,TGTGCCAGCAGGCGGATTTACAAGAACACTGAAGCTTTCTTT,CASRRIYKNTEAFF
few,TRBD1,TRBJ1-1,TRBV4-2,TGTGCCAGCAGCCACGGACAGGTGAACACTGAAGCTTTCTTT,CASSHGQVNTEAFF
.,.,TRBJ1-1,TRBV30,TGTGCCTGGAGTCCTCCCAGGGTGGTGAACACTGAAGCTTTCTTT,CAWSPPRVVNTEAFF
.,TRBD2,TRBJ2-7,TRBV7-2,TGTGCCAGCAGCTTAGGGCGGACTAGCGGGAGGGCCTCCTACGAGCAGTACTTC,CASSLGRTSGRASYEQYF
.,TRBD2,TRBJ2-1,TRBV5-4,TGTGCCAGCAGCTTGGTCGGGAGGGTCAATGAGCAGTTCTTC,CASSLVGRVNEQFF
.,.,TRBJ2-3,TRBV19,TGTGCCAGTAGTACCCAATTTGGGGACGGGGACACCAAGGTCACAGATACGCAGTATTTT,CASSTQFGDGDTKVTDTQYF
.,.,TRBJ2-7,TRBV4-3,TGCGCCAGCAGCCAAGAAGTCTTAGCCTCTTACTCCTACGAGCAGTACTTC,CASSQEVLASYSYEQYF
.,TRBD1,TRBJ2-7,TRBV11-2,TGTGCCAGCAGCTACCGACAGGGCGATATCAACGAGCAGTACTTC,CASSYRQGDINEQYF
.,.,TRBJ2-7,TRBV27,TGTGCCAGCAGTTTCCCGGGTTCCTACGAGCAGTACTTC,CASSFPGSYEQYF
.,TRBD1,TRBJ2-1,TRBV19,TGTGCCAGTCAGGGGGCGGGAAGGTCCTACAATGAGCAGTTCTTC,CASQGAGRSYNEQFF
.,.,TRBJ2-3,TRBV27,TGTGCCAGCAGTTCTATGTCGCCAGATACGCAGTATTTT,CASSSMSPDTQYF
.,.,TRBJ2-7,TRBV29-1,TGCAGCGTTGCGGAGAGCTCCTACGAGCAGTACTTC,CSVAESSYEQYF
.,.,TRBJ2-1,TRBV30,TGTGCCTGGAGTGTACTGGGAGCAGGGTATGAGCAGTTCTTC,CAWSVLGAGYEQFF
.,.,TRBJ2-7,TRBV7-6,TGTGCCAGCAGCCCATCGCGCGGGGATATCTACGAGCAGTACTTC,CASSPSRGDIYEQYF
.,.,TRBJ1-3,TRBV10-1,TGCGCCAGCAGTGGGTTAAAAAGACAGGTTACGTATCGAAACACCATATATTTT,CASSGLKRQVTYRNTIYF